This T cell receptor beta chain stems from a study of blood T cell repertoires in COVID-19. Sequencing used immunoSEQ multiplex PCR; TCRdb keeps in-frame clones, though not all of them. The data hold under 200,000 clones, with approximately 88% observed a single time. Germline CDR1 and CDR2: SGDLS and YYNGEE. CDR3 size: 14 residues. V was trimmed by 0 bases and J by 3 bases, leaving 8 bases between them. The specimen sequenced was peripheral blood. The sequence came from a woman of 80 years or more with active or convalescent COVID-19. The chain couples TRBV9 to TRBJ2-3; D uncertain. Here the CDR3 reads CASSVAPITDTQYF. The CDR3 DNA reads TGTGCCAGCAGCGTAGCCCCTATAACAGATACGCAGTATTTT.